This T cell receptor (beta chain) was captured by sequencing in a study of memory CD4+ T cells and cytomegalovirus serostatus. Germline values: CDR1 SGHTA, CDR2 FQGNSA. The germline V and J ends were trimmed by 5 bases and 4 bases, with 12 bases remaining between them. This CDR3 has 13 residues. Assay: immunoSEQ multiplex PCR; the TCRdb copy retains only in-frame clones and omits some. The sample yields 35,000 to 50,000 clones, 79% seen once. This clone was found a few times. The sort gate was single viable CD3+CD4+CD8-CD45RO+ cells for memory CD4+ T cells. The clonotype comes from an adult in good health and CMV-seronegative. The gene calls are TRBV7-2 and TRBJ2-7; maybe TRBD2 (5 bases). Material: memory CD4+ T cells from blood. The CDR3 reads CASSTSPGYEQYF. Here the CDR3 DNA reads TGTGCCAGCAGCACAAGCCCGGGATACGAGCAGTACTTC.